Listed below are T cell receptor beta chains from one sample, sequenced in a study of shared clonotypes between healthy human individuals. This table comes from immunoSEQ multiplex PCR, and its TCRdb copy is limited to in-frame clones, with some not included. The sample has roughly 500,000 clones, roughly 80% seen once; the top ten hold 10% to 15%. Sequencing was performed on PBMCs. All receptors derive from a woman aged 40 to 55 in good health. Some clones in this sample may be carry-over from other donors' samples. Both conserved end residues are part of each CDR3. Fields, in order: CDR3 protein, CDR3 DNA, D gene, J gene, V gene, clone size. The D gene is left open where the match is weak. Clone size, where shown, is once, few, many, or a class for clones that have expanded.

CATSSGTSGWPWQFF TGTGCCACCAGCAGCGGGACTAGCGGCTGGCCTTGGCAGTTCTTC TRBD2 TRBJ2-1 TRBV15 NA
CASSLDGWPFF TGTGCCAGCAGCTTAGACGGGTGGCCGTTCTTC NA TRBJ2-1 TRBV7-9 many
CASSPGGGPRAQYF TGTGCCAGCAGCCCCGGGGGGGGCCCGCGTGCGCAGTATTTT TRBD2 TRBJ2-3 TRBV7-2 NA
CAWTGVGYEQYF TGTGCCTGGACCGGGGTTGGCTACGAGCAGTACTTC NA TRBJ2-7 TRBV30 many
CASSQDLSTANYGYTF TGTGCCAGCAGCCAAGATCTGTCGACGGCAAACTATGGCTACACCTTC NA TRBJ1-2 TRBV4-2 NA
CASSPGGPGELFF TGTGCCAGCAGCCCAGGGGGTCCCGGGGAGCTGTTTTTT TRBD1 TRBJ2-2 TRBV7-7 NA
CAWKKAASNTGELFF TGTGCCTGGAAAAAGGCGGCTTCGAACACCGGGGAGCTGTTTTTT NA TRBJ2-2 TRBV30 once
CASSAYYGYTF TGTGCCAGCAGCGCTTACTATGGCTACACCTTC NA TRBJ1-2 TRBV9 few
CASSPGTSGRREQFF TGTGCCAGCAGCCCCGGGACTAGCGGGAGACGGGAGCAGTTCTTC TRBD2 TRBJ2-1 TRBV14 NA
CASSSSGTTEAFF TGTGCCAGCAGCTCATCAGGGACCACTGAAGCTTTCTTT NA TRBJ1-1 TRBV7-3 many
CASINTGVGGDHQPQHF TGTGCCAGTATCAACACAGGGGTAGGGGGTGACCATCAGCCCCAGCATTTT TRBD1 TRBJ1-5 TRBV19 NA
CASRREGTNTGELFF TGCGCCAGCAGGCGGGAGGGGACGAACACCGGGGAGCTGTTTTTT TRBD2 TRBJ2-2 TRBV5-1 NA
CASSEQGAGQPQHF TGTGCCAGCAGTGAACAGGGGGCAGGTCAGCCCCAGCATTTT TRBD1 TRBJ1-5 TRBV25-1 NA
CASSLEVGLYGYTF TGCGCCAGCAGCTTGGAAGTAGGGCTGTATGGCTACACCTTC NA TRBJ1-2 TRBV5-1 NA
CASSLEGYLSYNEQFF TGCGCCAGCAGCTTGGAGGGGTACCTCTCCTACAATGAGCAGTTCTTC NA TRBJ2-1 TRBV5-1 NA
CASRDGLAETDTQYF TGTGCCAGTAGAGACGGACTAGCGGAGACAGATACGCAGTATTTT TRBD2 TRBJ2-3 TRBV19 NA
CASIKAYTEAFF TGTGCCAGCATTAAGGCCTACACTGAAGCTTTCTTT NA TRBJ1-1 TRBV2 few
CASNKGGGTEAFF TGTGCCAGCAACAAAGGGGGGGGCACTGAAGCTTTCTTT NA TRBJ1-1 TRBV11-2 NA
CASSTLAGGGETQYF TGTGCCAGCAGCACGCTAGCGGGAGGTGGGGAGACCCAGTACTTC TRBD2 TRBJ2-5 TRBV28 NA
CASSLGGQGAYGYTF TGTGCCAGCAGCTTGGGGGGACAGGGGGCCTATGGCTACACCTTC TRBD1 TRBJ1-2 TRBV5-8 once
CAWSLDRGSNQPQHF TGTGCCTGGAGTTTGGACAGGGGGAGCAATCAGCCCCAGCATTTT TRBD1 TRBJ1-5 TRBV30 NA
CASSKEGTGVPFTDTQYF TGTGCCAGCAGCAAAGAGGGGACAGGGGTCCCCTTCACAGATACGCAGTATTTT NA TRBJ2-3 TRBV21-1 NA